This is a list of T cell receptor beta chains from one sample in a study of fetal regulatory T cell absence and autoimmunity. Profiled with immunoSEQ multiplex PCR; TCRdb holds only in-frame clones, not every one. The table lists just over 45,000 clones, about 79% of them singletons. The sequenced material came from cord blood. Every receptor here comes from a newborn boy with IPEX syndrome. Each CDR3 is given with its conserved first and last residue. The D gene is left open where the match is weak. Clone size appears in some rows only: once, few, many, or a class for an expanded clone.

>.|TRBV12-5|.|TRBJ2-5|13
TGTGCTAGTGGTTTGAGGGGGGGCGAGACCCAGTACTTC
CASGLRGGETQYF
>.|TRBV4-1|.|TRBJ2-7|16
TGCGCCAGCAGCCAAGATCAGGGAACACTCCCCTACGAGCAGTACTTC
CASSQDQGTLPYEQYF
>.|TRBV6-6|.|TRBJ2-1|16
TGTGCCAGCAGTTACTCAGGCGGTGGGGCCTACAATGAGCAGTTCTTC
CASSYSGGGAYNEQFF
>.|TRBV9|TRBD1|TRBJ1-2|17
TGTGCCAGCAGCCTAACCGGGACAGGGGTTGTTGACTATGGCTACACCTTC
CASSLTGTGVVDYGYTF
>.|TRBV2|.|TRBJ2-3|12
TGTGCCAGCAGTGGGACAACGGATACGCAGTATTTT
CASSGTTDTQYF
>.|TRBV6-1|TRBD2|TRBJ2-3|15
TGTGCCACCGGACTAGCGGGGCTCAGCACAGATACGCAGTATTTT
CATGLAGLSTDTQYF
>.|TRBV5-5|TRBD2|TRBJ2-3|17
TGTGCCAGCAGCTTGACCGCGGGACTAGCGGGAAAAAATACGCAGTATTTT
CASSLTAGLAGKNTQYF
>.|TRBV27|.|TRBJ2-7|14
TGTGCCAGCAGTTCCGGTGGACAGACCTACGAGCAGTACTTC
CASSSGGQTYEQYF
>.|TRBV13|.|TRBJ2-3|16
TGTGCCAGCAGCCCCTCCCCGGCTAGCGTCACAGATACGCAGTATTTT
CASSPSPASVTDTQYF
>.|TRBV4-1|.|TRBJ2-5|14
TGCGCCAGCAGCCAAGCTGGGGACGGGGGGACCCAGTACTTC
CASSQAGDGGTQYF
>.|TRBV11-2|TRBD2|TRBJ2-7|17
TGTGCCAGCAGCTTAACCCTTCTAGCGGGAGTATGGTACGAGCAGTACTTC
CASSLTLLAGVWYEQYF
>.|TRBV10-2|.|TRBJ1-1|16
TGCGCCAGCAGTGATTGGAACACCCAGATGAACACTGAAGCTTTCTTT
CASSDWNTQMNTEAFF
>once|TRBV7-7|TRBD1|TRBJ2-5|15
TGTGCTAGCAGCCCAACAGGGGGCGCGGGGGAGACCCAGTACTTC
CASSPTGGAGETQYF
>once|TRBV4-2|.|TRBJ2-5|15
TGTGCCAGCAGCCAAGATTTGAGGGCGGGGGAGACCCAGTACTTC
CASSQDLRAGETQYF
>.|TRBV28|.|TRBJ1-3|14
TGTGCCAGCAGTCCCGGGTGGTCTGGAAACACCATATATTTT
CASSPGWSGNTIYF
>.|TRBV6-5|TRBD2|TRBJ2-1|13
TGTGCCAGCAGTTACTCCCTAGCGGGTGAGCAGTTCTTC
CASSYSLAGEQFF
>.|TRBV5-1|TRBD1|TRBJ2-7|15
TGCGCCAGCAGCGCAACGGGACAGGGGGATTACGAGCAGTACTTC
CASSATGQGDYEQYF
>few|TRBV11-2|TRBD2|TRBJ2-7|14
TGTGCCAGCAGCTTACTAGCGGGAGCCTACGAGCAGTACTTC
CASSLLAGAYEQYF
>.|TRBV10-3|.|TRBJ2-5|13
TGTGCCATCAGTGAGACGGGGGATGAGACCCAGTACTTC
CAISETGDETQYF
>.|TRBV10-2|.|TRBJ1-4|14
TGCGCCAGTGCTAATACAGGGTCTAATGAAAAACTGTTTTTT
CASANTGSNEKLFF
>.|TRBV29-1|TRBD2|TRBJ2-1|12
TGCAGCGTTGAACTACTAGCGGGAGAGCAGTTCTTC
CSVELLAGEQFF
>.|TRBV5-1|TRBD2|TRBJ2-5|15
TGCGCCAGCAGCTTGTTTGGGGGGGAGCCAGAGACCCAGTACTTC
CASSLFGGEPETQYF